These 31 T cell receptor beta chains share one sample of origin, sequenced in a study of CD8 T cells in Susac syndrome. With random hexamers, about 0.45 to 1 ug RNA was reverse transcribed. From the immunoSEQ multiplex PCR reads, TCRdb called clonotypes with MiXCR, one entry per CDR3 protein. The table lists roughly 170,000 distinct CDR3 sequences, 80% to 95% of them singletons. Sequenced sample: CD4+ T cells from PBMCs. Every receptor here comes from a human donor with multiple sclerosis.

The chain has TRBV30 and TRBJ2-1; D remains ambiguous. The CDR3 has 16 amino acids. Trimming took 4 bases from V and 9 from J, leaving 25 bases between them. Looked up from germline, CDR1 is GTSNPN and CDR2 is SVGIG (reference sequence). In DNA form, the CDR3 reads TGTGCCTGGATCCCCTCCCCAGGTGGCCGAGGCGGTGAGCAGTTCTTC. Translation: CAWIPSPGGRGGEQFF.

The rearrangement links TRBV6-9 to TRBJ2-3; TRBD2 agrees at 8 bases. The V segment lost 0 bases and the J segment 1 base; nucleotides outside the gene matches: 3. The length of the CDR3 is 16 residues. CDR1 and CDR2 from the germline V gene are MNHGY and SVAAGI. The CDR3, as DNA: TGTGCCAGCAGTTATTCACTAGCGGCCCGCACAGATACGCAGTATTTT. Its translation: CASSYSLAARTDTQYF.

The V gene is TRBV29-1, the J gene TRBJ1-2, with D unresolved. CDR1 SQVTM and CDR2 ANQGSEA come from the germline V gene. CDR3 length equals 14 residues. V lost 4 bases and J 0 bases, leaving 12 bases between the germline ends. The CDR3 DNA reads as TGCAGCGTTGCAAGGGTCAGAGCTAACTATGGCTACACCTTC. Amino acid sequence: CSVARVRANYGYTF. Full variable domain (missing parts from reference TRBV29-1 and TRBJ1-2): SAVISQKPSRDICQRGTSLTIQCQVDSQVTMMFWYRQQPGQSLTLIATANQGSEATYESGFVIDKFPISRPNLTFSTLTVSNMSPEDSSIYLCSVARVRANYGYTFGSGTRLTVV.

V is TRBV10-2 and J is TRBJ2-3; maybe TRBD2 (7 bases). The CDR3 contains 14 residues. Germline assignment: CDR1 WSHSY and CDR2 SAAADI. Trimming cost V 7 bases and J 2 bases, with 13 bases left between them. CDR3 amino acids: CASKVAGATDTQYF. The CDR3 nucleotides read TGCGCCAGCAAGGTTGCGGGGGCCACAGATACGCAGTATTTT.

The rearrangement joins TRBV6-5 to TRBJ2-4; possible D gene TRBD2, 6 bases. Germline V gene lookup returns CDR1 MNHEY and CDR2 SVGAGI. The CDR3 has 15 amino acids. Trimming stripped 6 bases from V and 6 bases from J, with 18 bases between. In DNA, the CDR3 is TGTGCCAGCAGGCCCGGGGGTACGAAGACAAACATTCAGTACTTC. Its translation is CASRPGGTKTNIQYF.

The chain uses TRBV5-1 and TRBJ2-5; D gene unclear. V dropped 0 bases and J dropped 4 bases, with 4 bases sitting between them. The CDR3 loop spans 12 amino acids. The germline V gene encodes CDR1 SGHRS and CDR2 YFSETQ. As DNA, the CDR3 is TGCGCCAGCAGCTTGGGGGCAGAGACCCAGTACTTC. It codes for CASSLGAETQYF.

This chain uses TRBV2 with TRBJ2-7; possible D gene TRBD2, 6 bases. Looked up from germline, CDR1 is SNHLY and CDR2 is FYNNEI. The germline V and J ends were trimmed by 6 bases and 5 bases, with 17 bases remaining between them. The CDR3 has 14 residues. The CDR3 reads CASRRTGREDEQYF. CDR3 DNA sequence: TGTGCCAGCAGGAGGACGGGCAGGGAGGACGAGCAGTACTTC.

The chain uses TRBV11-2 and TRBJ1-2; 8 nucleotides align to TRBD1. The V gene's germline CDR1 is SGHAT and CDR2 FQNNGV. The CDR3 runs to 15 residues. V trimming: 5 bases; J trimming: 1 base; junction bases outside the gene matches: 6. DNA of the CDR3: TGTGCCAGCAGCGTCCAGGGGGCGGATAACTATGGCTACACCTTC. Protein sequence: CASSVQGADNYGYTF. Looking up the rest from reference TRBV11-2 and TRBJ1-2 gives the full variable domain: EAGVAQSPRYKIIEKRQSVAFWCNPISGHATLYWYQQILGQGPKLLIQFQNNGVVDDSQLPKDRFSAERLKGVDSTLKIQPAKLEDSAVYLCASSVQGADNYGYTFGSGTRLTVV.

The chain is built from TRBV18 and TRBJ2-1; D not resolved. The germline V and J ends were trimmed by 0 bases and 8 bases, with 20 bases remaining between them. The CDR3 extends over 17 amino acids. In germline, CDR1 is KGHSH, CDR2 LQKENI. In DNA, the CDR3 is TGTGCCAGCTCACCACCAGGCTTCAGCTGGCTACCTGATGAGCAGTTCTTC. Translation: CASSPPGFSWLPDEQFF. Full variable domain (rest looked up from reference TRBV18 and TRBJ2-1): NAGVMQNPRHLVRRRGQEARLRCSPMKGHSHVYWYRQLPEEGLKFMVYLQKENIIDESGMPKERFSAEFPKEGPSILRIQQVVRGDSAAYFCASSPPGFSWLPDEQFFGPGTRLTVL.

This clonotype has only one observation. The chain combines TRBV5-1 with TRBJ1-2, with TRBD1 identical over 7 bases. After removal of 4 bases from V and 0 bases from J, the junction contained 3 bases not matched to a gene. Germline CDR1 SGHRS, CDR2 YFSETQ. The CDR3 has 14 residues. CDR3 sequence (DNA): TGCGCCAGCAGCATAGGACAGGCTAACTATGGCTACACCTTC. It codes for CASSIGQANYGYTF. Based on the CDR3 plus reference TRBV5-1 and TRBJ1-2, the full variable domain is KAGVTQTPRYLIKTRGQQVTLSCSPISGHRSVSWYQQTPGQGLQFLFEYFSETQRNKGNFPGRFSGRQFSNSRSEMNVSTLELGDSALYLCASSIGQANYGYTFGSGTRLTVV.

The V and J genes are TRBV3-1 and TRBJ1-1; 7 nucleotides agree with TRBD1. CDR3 size: 12 residues. Germline V gene lookup returns CDR1 LGHDT and CDR2 YNNKEL (reference sequence). Trimming at V came to 5 bases and at J to 6 bases, leaving 3 bases not matched to a gene. The CDR3 DNA sequence: TGTGCCAGCAGCTTCGGACAGGCTGAAGCTTTCTTT. Its translation is CASSFGQAEAFF.

The chain employs TRBV5-1 and TRBJ2-5; D ambiguous. The ends were cut back, 7 bases at V and 7 bases at J, with 14 bases in the middle. The CDR3 is 12 amino acids. Germline CDR1 is SGHRS and CDR2 is YFSETQ. The CDR3 is CASVASGTTQYF. DNA of the CDR3: TGCGCCAGCGTCGCGTCCGGTACGACCCAGTACTTC.

The gene calls are TRBV3-1 and TRBJ1-5; 9 bases are shared with TRBD1. Germline CDR1 reads LGHDT; CDR2 reads YNNKEL (reference sequence). The CDR3 is 14 amino acids. Losses at the gene ends were 2 bases for V and 7 bases for J; bases not matched to a gene: 3. This CDR3 is CASSQWTGDQPQHF. The CDR3 nucleotides read TGTGCCAGCAGCCAATGGACAGGGGACCAGCCCCAGCATTTT.

The chain couples TRBV3-1 to TRBJ2-1, with D tentatively TRBD2 (6 bases). The CDR3 extends over 15 amino acids. CDR1 and CDR2 from the germline V gene are LGHDT and YNNKEL (reference sequence). Trimming shortened V by 1 base and J by 7 bases, and 14 bases separated the two germline ends. The CDR3 region has the DNA TGTGCCAGCAGCCAAGGGGGGGTTAAGGGGAATGAGCAGTTCTTC. Its translation: CASSQGGVKGNEQFF.

The V call is TRBV5-1, the J call TRBJ2-3; possible D gene TRBD2, 6 bases. V lost 0 bases to trimming and J lost 4 bases, with 15 bases between them. Per the germline V gene, CDR1 is SGHRS and CDR2 is YFSETQ. This CDR3 region has 16 residues. This chain's CDR3 is CASSLEELGGSDTQYF. The CDR3 DNA sequence: TGCGCCAGCAGCTTGGAAGAGCTGGGAGGCTCAGATACGCAGTATTTT.

The chain carries TRBV18 and TRBJ1-6; D gene uncertain. Trimming took off 3 bases at V and 10 bases at J, with 10 bases between the two ends. This CDR3 region has 13 residues. The germline V gene encodes CDR1 KGHSH and CDR2 LQKENI. The DNA for the CDR3 is TGTGCCAGCTCACCTCGGACGGGGTCACCCCTCCACTTT. As protein: CASSPRTGSPLHF.

The J gene is TRBJ1-1, the V gene TRBV20-1; possible D gene TRBD1, 6 bases. Germline CDR1 and CDR2: DFQATT and SNEGSKA (reference sequence). There are 14 residues in the CDR3. V gave up 2 bases and J gave up 4 bases, with 14 bases separating them. CDR3 nucleotide sequence: TGCAGTGCTAGAAAAAGGGGGGCGAGCACTGAAGCTTTCTTT. It specifies CSARKRGASTEAFF.

The count of this clonotype is one. V usage is TRBV27 and J usage is TRBJ1-2; 9 nucleotides line up with TRBD1. The germline CDR1 and CDR2 sequences are MNHEY and SMNVEV (reference sequence). The CDR3 has 15 residues. J lost 6 bases, V lost 8 bases, and 13 bases had no gene match. As DNA, the CDR3 is TGTGCCAGCCGGTCCCAGGGACAGGGACGGAATGGCTACACCTTC. Its protein product is CASRSQGQGRNGYTF.

This chain joins TRBV12-3 or TRBV12-4 and TRBJ1-1, with D tentatively TRBD1 (5 bases). The ends were cut back, 2 bases at V and 4 bases at J, with 8 bases in the middle. The CDR3 extends over 13 amino acids. CDR3 coding DNA: TGTGCCAGCAGTTTACGTGGGGGCACTGAAGCTTTCTTT. Amino acid sequence: CASSLRGGTEAFF.

This rearrangement joins TRBV11-2 to TRBJ2-3; weak D call: TRBD2 (5 bases). This CDR3 is 16 amino acids long. Looked up from germline, CDR1 is SGHAT and CDR2 is FQNNGV. Trimming cost V 1 base and J 1 base, with 12 bases left between them. This chain's CDR3 is CASSLVPSGRTDTQYF. The CDR3 DNA follows: TGTGCCAGCAGCTTAGTTCCAAGCGGCCGCACAGATACGCAGTATTTT.

The V gene is TRBV20-1, the J gene TRBJ1-1, with D uncertain. The CDR3 length is 14 residues. Germline values: CDR1 DFQATT, CDR2 SNEGSKA (reference sequence). V shed 6 bases and J shed 4 bases, with 18 bases lying between them. This CDR3 reads CSAPVGAYGTEAFF. The CDR3, as DNA: TGCAGTGCCCCGGTCGGCGCATACGGCACTGAAGCTTTCTTT.

This rearrangement joins TRBV4-1 to TRBJ2-1, with D perhaps TRBD1 or TRBD2 (6 bases each). Trimming stripped 0 bases from V and 6 bases from J, with 12 bases between. This CDR3 is built from 15 residues. Germline CDR1 is MGHRA and CDR2 is YSYEKL. CDR3 region: CASSQDPGAVNEQFF. The CDR3 nucleotides read TGCGCCAGCAGCCAAGATCCGGGGGCAGTCAATGAGCAGTTCTTC.

This clonotype was seen once. The J gene is TRBJ1-1, the V gene TRBV28, with D uncertain. This CDR3 has 15 amino acids. V was shortened by 2 bases and J by 7 bases, with 17 bases between the two germline ends. Germline CDR1 and CDR2: MDHEN and SYDVKM. The chain's CDR3 is CASSLGPAGAGEAFF. CDR3 coding DNA: TGTGCCAGCAGTTTAGGGCCGGCAGGAGCAGGTGAAGCTTTCTTT.

This clonotype showed up just once. The chain carries TRBV28 and TRBJ2-7; D remains unclear. Germline CDR1 and CDR2: MDHEN and SYDVKM. V shed 9 bases and J shed 0 bases, with 15 bases lying between them. This CDR3 region has 14 residues. This CDR3 is CARIIGRFSYEQYF. The CDR3 coding sequence is TGTGCCAGAATCATCGGACGGTTCTCCTACGAGCAGTACTTC.

The chain links TRBV18 to TRBJ2-5, with a possible D match to TRBD1 (5 bases). V lost 3 bases to trimming and J lost 2 bases, with 10 bases between them. The V gene's germline CDR1 is KGHSH and CDR2 LQKENI. The CDR3 runs 14 residues. The CDR3 sequence: CASSPRTPQETQYF. CDR3 DNA: TGTGCCAGCTCACCTAGGACACCTCAAGAGACCCAGTACTTC.

CDR3 nucleotide sequence: TGTGCCAGCAGTGAACAGGGAGTAGGCGAGCAGTACTTC. Encoded protein: CASSEQGVGEQYF. The chain joins TRBV2 to TRBJ2-7, with D perhaps TRBD1 or TRBD2 (5 bases each). The germline V and J ends were trimmed by 2 bases and 6 bases, with 11 bases remaining between them. Germline V gene data show CDR1 as SNHLY and CDR2 as FYNNEI. The CDR3 loop spans 13 amino acids. Using reference TRBV2 and TRBJ2-7 for the parts outside the CDR3, the full variable domain is EPEVTQTPSHQVTQMGQEVILRCVPISNHLYFYWYRQILGQKVEFLVSFYNNEISEKSEIFDDQFSVERPDGSNFTLKIRSTKLEDSAMYFCASSEQGVGEQYFGPGTRLTVT.

This clonotype was found a few times. The chain employs TRBV12-3 or TRBV12-4 and TRBJ2-7; D is unresolved. The CDR3 runs 12 residues. Trimming stripped 6 bases from V and 3 bases from J, with 9 bases between. This CDR3 reads CASSNNNYEQYF. The CDR3 DNA follows: TGTGCCAGCAGCAACAATAACTACGAGCAGTACTTC.

Written as DNA, the CDR3 is TGTGCCAGCAGCTTGAAGGGGGTGGCTAGCGGGCTCCCTACCCCCCAGTACTTC. Translating gives CASSLKGVASGLPTPQYF. The chain employs TRBV7-8 and TRBJ2-5, with TRBD2 matching 8 bases. V dropped 3 bases and J dropped 9; count of bases not matched to a gene: 21. This CDR3 contains 18 residues. The germline gives CDR1 SGHVS, CDR2 FQNEAQ.

The chain joins TRBV10-3 to TRBJ1-1; D is uncertain. The CDR3 sequence is 13 residues long. V was cut by 0 bases and J by 2 bases, with 4 bases left in between. Per the germline V gene, CDR1 is ENHRY and CDR2 is SYGVKD. The CDR3 DNA follows: TGTGCCATCAGTGAGTCAGCCAACACTGAAGCTTTCTTT. It yields the protein CAISESANTEAFF.

This chain connects TRBV7-2 to TRBJ2-3, with D possibly matching TRBD1 (5 bases). The CDR3 is 12 residues long. Germline V lookup: CDR1 SGHTA, CDR2 FQGNSA. Trimming stripped 1 base from V and 6 bases from J, with 5 bases between. CDR3 region: CASSLDRDTQYF. The CDR3 DNA reads TGTGCCAGCAGCTTAGACAGGGATACGCAGTATTTT.

The chain joins TRBV9 to TRBJ1-5; TRBD1 agrees at 7 bases. With V trimmed by 3 bases and J by 4 bases, 4 bases remained unmatched. Germline CDR1 reads SGDLS; CDR2 reads YYNGEE. This CDR3 region has 14 residues. The DNA of the CDR3 is TGTGCCAGCAGCGCCGGGACAGAGAATCAGCCCCAGCATTTT. It specifies CASSAGTENQPQHF.